Listed below are T cell receptor beta chains from one sample, sequenced in a study of cytomegalovirus exposure and HLA in healthy donors. TCRdb keeps only in-frame clones here, not all; method: immunoSEQ multiplex PCR. The sample has roughly 89,000 clones, about 66% seen once. Material for sequencing was PBMCs. The source is a woman aged 45-65 years in good health and CMV-seropositive. Each CDR3 is given without its conserved first and last residue.

ASSPPNRGNGYT	TRBV18	TRBJ1-2
ASSLGGQAGHSNYGYT	TRBV5-4	TRBJ1-2
AWTENAGNTIY	TRBV30	TRBJ1-3
ASARTTSGDNEQF	TRBV5-1	TRBJ2-1
ASSLGGGSSYNEQF	TRBV11-3	TRBJ2-1
ASSYRGGEYNEQF	TRBV6-5	TRBJ2-1
ASSLEGQQPQH	TRBV28	TRBJ1-5
ATGTTVSYEQY	TRBV15	TRBJ2-7
ASSYGQGARST	TRBV6-5	TRBJ1-2
ASSYRTGGGTDTQY	TRBV6-6	TRBJ2-3
ASSPGPDTQY	TRBV2	TRBJ2-3
ASSLNSQKH	TRBV7-9	TRBJ2-7
ASSDPRADTQY	TRBV2	TRBJ2-3
ASSQGDSYGEKLF	TRBV4-3	TRBJ1-4
ASSVDRVHL	TRBV19	TRBJ1-1
ASSAGLVFPGELF	TRBV7-6	TRBJ2-2
ASSYSRGVWYGYA	TRBV6-5	TRBJ1-2
AISPDRGVFGNTIY	TRBV10-3	TRBJ1-3
ASSAGTANTDTQY	TRBV30	TRBJ2-3
ASSVVHSGANVLT	TRBV9	TRBJ2-6
ASSLTGAEPQH	TRBV7-8	TRBJ1-5
AISDSFYEQY	TRBV10-3	TRBJ2-7
ASSFNQGGTEAF	TRBV7-2	TRBJ1-1
ASREPLGAGNQPQH	TRBV6-1	TRBJ1-5
ASSLRPRGSPADNSPLH	TRBV11-2	TRBJ1-6
ASSSPSGGNLNEQF	TRBV4-1	TRBJ2-1
ASSVTGAGTEAF	TRBV19	TRBJ1-1
ASTRTGDGYT	TRBV6-5	TRBJ1-2
ASSALSGAMNTEAF	TRBV9	TRBJ1-1
ASSLDSQGRPDNGYT	TRBV5-4	TRBJ1-2
ASSADREHEQY	TRBV19	TRBJ2-7
ASSLAGDSHSGNTIY	TRBV5-8	TRBJ1-3
ASSQAGPITGELF	TRBV19	TRBJ2-2
SVEVGGEASGYNEQF	TRBV29-1	TRBJ2-1
ASSPRTGSNQPQH	TRBV6-6	TRBJ1-5
ASSSETGGEQY	TRBV7-9	TRBJ2-7
ASKIEGAAEQF	TRBV5-1	TRBJ2-1
ASSVGTGGNGYT	TRBV9	TRBJ1-2
ASSYSSGVNTGELF	TRBV6-5	TRBJ2-2
ASSDLSEGVNYGYT	TRBV10-1	TRBJ1-2
ASSAPTGAYNSPLH	TRBV27	TRBJ1-6
ASSFTGFYGYT	TRBV27	TRBJ1-2
AWSGQGGNQPQH	TRBV30	TRBJ1-5
ASSLKGFSDWISPLH	TRBV7-8	TRBJ1-6
ASSLEGWGDEQY	TRBV7-2	TRBJ2-7
ASSFGGTTEAF	TRBV5-6	TRBJ1-1
ASSLGGNTDTQY	TRBV7-2	TRBJ2-3
ASSPTASAFTDTQY	TRBV4-3	TRBJ2-3
ASSWGLAGAYSYEQY	TRBV5-5	TRBJ2-7
ATSEGSLDTQY	TRBV15	TRBJ2-3
ASSPFGGHNEQF	TRBV27	TRBJ2-1
AWSVDRGSGSNQPQH	TRBV30	TRBJ1-5
ASSEGQGGTEAF	TRBV18	TRBJ1-1
ASSQTSENEQF	TRBV18	TRBJ2-1
ASSYFRGAGQGEQY	TRBV6-5	TRBJ2-7
ASSQTQGSEKLF	TRBV4-2	TRBJ1-4
ASSPGQGVDSPLH	TRBV10-2	TRBJ1-6
ASSSGQGLNEKLF	TRBV5-1	TRBJ1-4
AWSRGTDTEAF	TRBV30	TRBJ1-1
ASSLVTGGRNEQF	TRBV7-9	TRBJ2-1